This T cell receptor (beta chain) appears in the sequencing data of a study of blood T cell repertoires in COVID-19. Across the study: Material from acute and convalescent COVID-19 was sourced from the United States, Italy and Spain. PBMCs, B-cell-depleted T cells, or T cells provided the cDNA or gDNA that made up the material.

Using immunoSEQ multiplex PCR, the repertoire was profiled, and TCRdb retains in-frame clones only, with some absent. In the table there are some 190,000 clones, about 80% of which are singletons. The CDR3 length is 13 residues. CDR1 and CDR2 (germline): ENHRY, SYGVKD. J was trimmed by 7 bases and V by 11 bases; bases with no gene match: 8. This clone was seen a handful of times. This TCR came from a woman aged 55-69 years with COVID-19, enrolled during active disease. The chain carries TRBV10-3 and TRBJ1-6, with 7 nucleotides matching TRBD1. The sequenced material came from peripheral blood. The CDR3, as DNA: TGTGCCGTACAGGGGTTCGACAATTCACCCCTCCACTTT. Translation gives CAVQGFDNSPLHF.